The 18 T cell receptor beta chains reported below all come from one sample, sequenced in a study of T cell responses to AZD1222 COVID-19 vaccine. Profiling relied on immunoSEQ multiplex PCR, and the TCRdb table lists in-frame clones only, not all of them. The table has tens of thousands of clones, more than 60% seen once. Sequences were derived from peripheral blood, sampled on day 0 of AZD1222 vaccination. These receptors were taken from an adult in good health.

The CDR3 reads CASSLGGGGSRGYTF. DNA of the CDR3: TGTGCCAGCAGCTTAGGCGGAGGGGGTAGCCGTGGCTACACCTTC. The chain recombines TRBV7-2 with TRBJ1-2, with D perhaps TRBD1 (6 bases). The CDR3 has 15 amino acids. Germline CDR1 SGHTA, CDR2 FQGNSA. V shed 1 base and J shed 7 bases, with 16 bases lying between them.

CDR3 region: CASSLDSSYEQYF. The CDR3 nucleotides read TGTGCCAGCAGTTTAGACAGCTCCTACGAGCAGTACTTC. The V gene is TRBV28, the J gene TRBJ2-7; weak D call: TRBD1 (5 bases). Germline V CDR1 and CDR2: MDHEN, SYDVKM. Trimming shortened V by 2 bases and J by 0 bases, and 5 bases separated the two germline ends. The CDR3 consists of 13 residues. The full variable domain, with the rest looked up from reference TRBV28 and TRBJ2-7, is DVKVTQSSRYLVKRTGEKVFLECVQDMDHENMFWYRQDPGLGLRLIYFSYDVKMKEKGDIPEGYSVSREKKERFSLILESASTNQTSMYLCASSLDSSYEQYFGPGTRLTVT.

This clone has a single count. The chain is built from TRBV6-5 and TRBJ1-5; unclear D gene. CDR3 length: 13 residues. Between the trimmed V and J ends, which lost 6 bases and 5 bases, there was a span of 11 bases. Germline V lookup: CDR1 MNHEY, CDR2 SVGAGI. CDR3 residues: CASSPTSYQPQHF. The DNA of the CDR3 is TGTGCCAGCAGCCCGACAAGTTATCAGCCCCAGCATTTT.

The count of this clone is one. The chain has TRBV7-9 and TRBJ1-6, with no clear D. The germline CDR1 and CDR2 sequences are SEHNR and FQNEAQ (reference sequence). Trimming took off 5 bases at V and 7 bases at J, with 9 bases between the two ends. This CDR3 is 13 amino acids long. CDR3 nucleotides: TGTGCCAGCAGCCCCCCTTGGAATTCACCCCTCCACTTT. It specifies CASSPPWNSPLHF.

This chain uses TRBV3-1 (or the pseudogene TRBV3-2) with TRBJ1-5, with TRBD1 identical over 8 bases. The junction had 11 bases not matched to a gene; V was cut back by 5 bases and J by 5 bases. The CDR3 sequence is 16 residues long. Germline lookup yields CDR1 LGHDT and CDR2 YNNKEL (reference sequence). CDR3 sequence (DNA): TGTGCCAGCAGCATCCTAGGGGCAGGGGGCGATCAGCCCCAGCATTTT. The encoded protein is CASSILGAGGDQPQHF.

The chain couples TRBV7-2 to TRBJ1-6; D ambiguous. The length of the CDR3 is 14 residues. Germline CDR1 and CDR2: SGHTA and FQGNSA. Trimming shortened V by 6 bases and J by 10 bases, and 16 bases separated the two germline ends. Here the CDR3 reads CASRSGGPRSPLHF. The CDR3 bases are TGTGCCAGCAGGTCTGGCGGGCCTAGGTCACCCCTCCACTTT.

This chain joins TRBV3-1 (or the pseudogene TRBV3-2) and TRBJ1-3; tentative D call: TRBD1 (5 bases). CDR1 is LGHDT and CDR2 is YNNKEL in the germline V gene (reference sequence). The CDR3 is 15 residues long. V lost 6 bases and J lost 0, with 12 bases in between. The CDR3: CASSRGLDSGNTIYF. CDR3 DNA sequence: TGTGCCAGCAGTCGGGGACTGGACTCTGGAAACACCATATATTTT.

This clone was observed a few times. The chain employs TRBV2 and TRBJ1-3; 8 bases align to TRBD1. This CDR3 contains 16 residues. Germline assignment: CDR1 SNHLY and CDR2 FYNNEI. V lost 2 bases and J lost 0; bases outside the gene matches: 3. Here the CDR3 DNA reads TGTGCCAGCAGTGAACAGGGGGCCTTCTCTGGAAACACCATATATTTT. Its protein is CASSEQGAFSGNTIYF.

This chain uses TRBV10-3 with TRBJ2-3, with 15 positions matching TRBD2. This CDR3 has 19 amino acids. The V and J ends lost 4 bases and 0 bases, in that order; junction bases with no gene match: 8. CDR1 is ENHRY and CDR2 is SYGVKD in the germline V gene. CDR3 DNA: TGTGCCATCAGTGGAGTGCGGACTAGCGGGAGGGCAAGCACAGATACGCAGTATTTT. As protein: CAISGVRTSGRASTDTQYF.

The table lists this clone with a count of one. The rearrangement uses TRBV6-2 or TRBV6-3 and TRBJ1-5; the D is unclear. V lost 4 bases and J 0 bases, leaving 16 bases between the germline ends. The CDR3 has 17 amino acids. CDR1 and CDR2 from the germline V gene are MNHEY and SVGEGT. CDR3 nucleotides: TGTGCCAGCAGTTCTAACAGAGCCTTGAGTAGCAATCAGCCCCAGCATTTT. Amino acid sequence: CASSSNRALSSNQPQHF.

This chain links TRBV6-5 with TRBJ1-2; tentative D call: TRBD1 (5 bases). V was pared by 2 bases and J by 3 bases, with 13 bases between. CDR3 size: 15 residues. The germline CDR1 and CDR2 sequences are MNHEY and SVGAGI. The CDR3, as DNA: TGTGCCAGCAGTTACCGGGCAGGGTTTTACTATGGCTACACCTTC. Its translation is CASSYRAGFYYGYTF.

The chain links TRBV20-1 to TRBJ2-1; D remains ambiguous. The CDR3 runs to 11 residues. V gave up 3 bases and J gave up 6 bases, with 6 bases separating them. CDR1 is DFQATT and CDR2 is SNEGSKA in the germline V gene (reference sequence). CDR3 protein: CSARRPNEQFF. CDR3 nucleotide sequence: TGCAGTGCTAGGCGACCCAATGAGCAGTTCTTC.

This chain uses TRBV6-5 with TRBJ2-5, with D possibly TRBD1 on 6 matching bases. Germline V gene sequence: CDR1 MNHEY, CDR2 SVGAGI. This CDR3 has 15 residues. V lost 0 bases to trimming and J lost 5 bases, with 13 bases between them. The CDR3 loop is CASSYSSTGWETQYF. Written as DNA, the CDR3 is TGTGCCAGCAGTTACTCGTCCACAGGGTGGGAGACCCAGTACTTC.

This clone has just a few counts. The chain employs TRBV19 and TRBJ1-3, with TRBD1 matching 7 bases. The V and J ends lost 3 bases and 13 bases, in that order; junction bases with no gene match: 12. CDR1 and CDR2 (germline): LNHDA, SQIVND (reference sequence). The CDR3 sequence is 14 residues long. CDR3 sequence: CASSMARDSSTIYF. The CDR3 coding sequence is TGTGCCAGTAGTATGGCCCGGGACAGTTCCACGATATATTTT.

The rearrangement joins TRBV19 to TRBJ1-3; the D is unclear. CDR3 size: 14 residues. In germline, CDR1 is LNHDA, CDR2 SQIVND (reference sequence). The V and J ends lost 3 bases and 5 bases respectively, with 11 bases between them. CDR3 sequence: CASSIGGERNTIYF. CDR3 sequence (DNA): TGTGCCAGTAGTATTGGAGGAGAACGAAACACCATATATTTT.

The V gene is TRBV5-5, the J gene TRBJ2-6; TRBD1 is a possible D gene (5 bases). The CDR3 covers 18 residues. Germline V gene lookup returns CDR1 SGHKS and CDR2 YYEKEE (reference sequence). Deletions cut 0 bases from V and 2 bases from J, with 15 bases between. In nucleotides, the CDR3 is TGTGCCAGCAGCTTGGCCAATCTCCAGGGCGCTGGGGCCAACGTCCTGACTTTC. It codes for CASSLANLQGAGANVLTF.

The chain is built from TRBV3-1 (or the pseudogene TRBV3-2) and TRBJ1-2; D is possibly TRBD1 (6 bases). Germline CDR1 reads LGHDT; CDR2 reads YNNKEL (reference sequence). This CDR3 spans 14 amino acids. V dropped 3 bases and J dropped 8 bases, with 16 bases sitting between them. CDR3: CASSHGTQTGGYTF. In nucleotides, the CDR3 is TGTGCCAGCAGCCACGGGACACAGACCGGCGGCTACACCTTC.

This chain connects TRBV12-3 or TRBV12-4 to TRBJ2-7; TRBD1 agrees at 7 bases. With 8 bases clipped from V and 2 bases from J, the junction kept 6 bases outside the gene matches. This CDR3 has 13 amino acids. CDR3 DNA sequence: TGTGCCAGCCAAAGGCAGGGGGCCTACGAGCAGTACTTC. Amino acids: CASQRQGAYEQYF.